Presented here are 29 T cell receptor beta chains from one specimen sequenced in a study of spatial heterogeneity in lung cancer. As for time point: sample taken at primary tumor resection. Whole RNA, isolated from tumor, nontumor lung or frozen PBMC, was sequenced without prior sorting. TCRdb processed the 5' RACE reads anew with MiXCR; each CDR3 protein has one entry. Among 40,000 to 45,000 distinct CDR3 sequences, 6.5% to 8.5% were seen once, and the ten largest hold around two fifths. Sequencing used PBMCs, obtained at surgery. Source of these receptors: a female donor with early-stage non-small cell lung cancer.

This clonotype was recorded many times. The chain couples TRBV20-1 to TRBJ1-1; D remains unclear. Trimming stripped 3 bases from V and 4 bases from J, with 12 bases between. The CDR3 consists of 13 residues. Germline V gives CDR1 DFQATT, CDR2 SNEGSKA (reference sequence). DNA for the CDR3: TGCAGTGCTAGTTCCGCAGGTCTCACTGAAGCTTTCTTT. This codes for CSASSAGLTEAFF.

CDR3 bases: TGCAGCGTTGACTACAATGAGCAGTTCTTC. Translated: CSVDYNEQFF. V usage is TRBV29-1 and J usage is TRBJ2-1; no firm D call. V lost 3 bases, J lost 3 bases, and 0 bases lay in between. Germline V lookup: CDR1 SQVTM, CDR2 ANQGSEA. The CDR3 loop spans 10 amino acids.

In its sample, this clonotype was seen a few times. The chain recombines TRBV4-1 with TRBJ2-3; D is perhaps TRBD2 (6 bases). The germline V gene has CDR1 MGHRA and CDR2 YSYEKL. The ends were cut back, 4 bases at V and 2 bases at J, with 13 bases in the middle. The CDR3 is 15 amino acids. DNA for the CDR3: TGCGCCAGCAGCCCGTCGGGACTCTTCACAGATACGCAGTATTTT. Translated, it gives CASSPSGLFTDTQYF.

This clonotype has a count of ten or more. The chain employs TRBV28 and TRBJ2-1; perhaps TRBD2 as D (5 bases). The CDR3 consists of 12 residues. Germline V gene sequence: CDR1 MDHEN, CDR2 SYDVKM. The V end was cut by 6 bases, the J end by 11 bases, with 14 bases between. CDR3 sequence reads: CASSPLRVKQFF. DNA for the CDR3: TGTGCCAGCAGCCCGTTGCGGGTCAAGCAGTTCTTC.

The chain has TRBV5-6 and TRBJ1-3; tentatively, D is TRBD1 (5 bases). This CDR3 is 16 amino acids long. The germline CDR1 and CDR2 sequences are SGHDT and YYEEEE. Trimming shortened V by 1 base and J by 2 bases, and 13 bases separated the two germline ends. As DNA, the CDR3 is TGTGCCAGCAGCTTGCTTCGGGGCAGGGCTGGAAACACCATATATTTT. Amino acid sequence: CASSLLRGRAGNTIYF.

At least ten counts were recorded for this clonotype. The chain is built from TRBV6-5 and TRBJ1-1; D remains unclear. Trimming removed 6 bases at V and 5 bases at J, with 10 bases between. CDR1 MNHEY and CDR2 SVGAGI come from the germline V gene. The CDR3 has 12 residues. The CDR3, as DNA: TGTGCCAGCAGGGGGTTATGGACTGAAGCTTTCTTT. It translates to CASRGLWTEAFF.

This clonotype has at least ten counts. This chain connects TRBV5-1 to TRBJ2-3, with 11 nucleotides matching TRBD2. The V gene's germline CDR1 is SGHRS and CDR2 YFSETQ. The CDR3 runs to 15 residues. V trimming: 6 bases; J trimming: 5 bases; junction bases outside the gene matches: 8. The CDR3 here is CASTHSGTSGDTQYF. As DNA, the CDR3 is TGCGCCAGCACTCACTCCGGGACTAGCGGAGATACGCAGTATTTT.

The sample holds a few counts of this clonotype. The genes are TRBV28 and TRBJ1-2; 7 nucleotides align to TRBD1. The CDR3 is 13 amino acids. Trimming at V came to 8 bases and at J to 4 bases, leaving 7 bases not matched to a gene. Germline V gene sequence: CDR1 MDHEN, CDR2 SYDVKM. The CDR3 protein is CASAIQGFYGYTF. Here the CDR3 DNA reads TGTGCCAGCGCAATACAGGGGTTCTATGGCTACACCTTC.

There are many counts of this clonotype. The gene calls are TRBV12-3 or TRBV12-4 and TRBJ2-1; 7 positions match TRBD2. The length of the CDR3 is 12 residues. V shed 6 bases, J shed 12 bases, and the junction held 8 bases outside the gene matches. The CDR3 bases are TGTGCCAGCAGCCCGAGGGAGGGCGGGCAGTTCTTC. Translated, it gives CASSPREGGQFF.

A few counts support this clonotype. The chain uses TRBV28 and TRBJ1-1; 7 positions agree with TRBD1. V lost 1 base, J lost 4 bases, and 9 bases stayed unmatched. CDR1 and CDR2 from the germline V gene are MDHEN and SYDVKM. CDR3 length: 16 residues. Here the CDR3 reads CASSLFARGTATEAFF. The CDR3 DNA is TGTGCCAGCAGTTTATTCGCTCGGGGGACAGCCACTGAAGCTTTCTTT.

This clonotype was seen a handful of times. The chain has TRBV7-9 and TRBJ1-2; D is undetermined. CDR3 length: 15 residues. The V gene lost 2 bases and the J gene lost 4 bases, with 14 bases spanning the gap. Germline V gene lookup returns CDR1 SEHNR and CDR2 FQNEAQ (reference sequence). CDR3 protein: CASSLSEVLSYGYTF. The CDR3 DNA reads as TGTGCCAGCAGCTTATCCGAAGTCCTTAGCTATGGCTACACCTTC. Supplemented by reference TRBV7-9 and TRBJ1-2, the full variable domain reads DTGVSQNPRHKITKRGQNVTFRCDPISEHNRLYWYRQTLGQGPEFLTYFQNEAQLEKSRLLSDRFSAERPKGSFSTLEIQRTEQGDSAMYLCASSLSEVLSYGYTFGSGTRLTVV.

The table lists this clonotype with a few counts. The chain recombines TRBV18 with TRBJ1-2; D gene ambiguous. The CDR3 length is 15 residues. V was clipped by 5 bases and J by 4 bases, with 17 bases between them. Germline V gene lookup returns CDR1 KGHSH and CDR2 LQKENI. The CDR3 sequence: CASSTIPETTYGYTF. The CDR3 nucleotides read TGTGCCAGCTCAACGATACCGGAGACGACCTATGGCTACACCTTC.

Many counts were recorded for this clonotype. The chain is built from TRBV7-2 and TRBJ1-5, with 8 bases identical to TRBD1. The CDR3 runs to 15 residues. CDR1 SGHTA and CDR2 FQGNSA come from the germline V gene. The junction had 8 bases not matched to a gene; V was cut back by 5 bases and J by 5 bases. Here the CDR3 reads CASSTWTGRDQPQHF. Here the CDR3 DNA reads TGTGCCAGCAGCACCTGGACAGGGCGCGATCAGCCCCAGCATTTT. Based on the CDR3 plus reference TRBV7-2 and TRBJ1-5, the full variable domain is GAGVSQSPSNKVTEKGKDVELRCDPISGHTALYWYRQSLGQGLEFLIYFQGNSAPDKSGLPSDRFSAERTGGSVSTLTIQRTQQEDSAVYLCASSTWTGRDQPQHFGDGTRLSIL.

The table lists this clonotype with a few counts. The V and J genes are TRBV7-8 and TRBJ2-3, with 9 positions matching TRBD2. CDR3 length equals 17 residues. CDR1 is SGHVS and CDR2 is FQNEAQ in the germline V gene. V was pared by 4 bases and J by 2 bases, with 10 bases of the junction left unmatched. The CDR3 loop reads CASSSHHRLAVTDTQYF. The CDR3 DNA reads as TGTGCCAGCAGCTCACATCATCGACTAGCGGTCACAGATACGCAGTATTTT.

This clonotype was seen ten or more times. The CDR3 DNA sequence: TGCGCCAGCAGCTTGGCCAGCGGGGGGGACCAAGAGACCCAGTACTTC. Residues: CASSLASGGDQETQYF. The chain combines TRBV5-1 with TRBJ2-5; 10 bases are shared with TRBD2. The CDR3 has 16 residues. Germline CDR1 is SGHRS and CDR2 is YFSETQ. The ends lost 0 bases at V and 0 bases at J; junction bases unmatched: 2.

This sequence joins TRBV12-3 or TRBV12-4 and TRBJ2-2; D is perhaps TRBD2 (6 bases). V was cut by 1 base and J by 10 bases, with 19 bases left in between. There are 16 residues in the CDR3. CDR3 residues: CASSLDSGGGKEELFF. Written as DNA, the CDR3 is TGTGCCAGCAGTTTAGATTCAGGTGGGGGGAAGGAGGAGCTGTTTTTT.

In this sample, this clonotype turned up a few times. The chain joins TRBV6-2 or TRBV6-3 to TRBJ1-4; D not resolved. Per the germline V gene, CDR1 is MNHEY and CDR2 is SVGEGT. The ends were cut back, 1 base at V and 7 bases at J, with 13 bases in the middle. This CDR3 comprises 15 residues. CDR3 DNA: TGTGCCAGCAGTTACTACAGTCCCGCGGGTGAAAAACTGTTTTTT. Translating it yields CASSYYSPAGEKLFF.

This clonotype was seen at least ten times. As DNA, the CDR3 is TGTGCCAGCAATCGGGTCGGGGCTCTTCAAGAGACCCAGTACTTC. This translates into CASNRVGALQETQYF. J is TRBJ2-5 and V is TRBV6-1; the D gene could be TRBD1 or TRBD2 (5 bases each). Germline values: CDR1 MNHNS, CDR2 SASEGT. The CDR3 is made up of 15 amino acids. Trimming cost V 7 bases and J 2 bases, with 17 bases left between them.

This clonotype occurred many times. The V and J genes are TRBV7-2 and TRBJ2-1; no clear D gene. V was trimmed by 2 bases and J by 10 bases, leaving 9 bases between them. This CDR3 region has 12 residues. Germline CDR1 reads SGHTA; CDR2 reads FQGNSA. In DNA form, the CDR3 reads TGTGCCAGCAGCTTAACCCTCGGGGAGCAGTTCTTC. Its protein is CASSLTLGEQFF. The entire variable domain, with the rest obtained from reference TRBV7-2 and TRBJ2-1, is as follows: GAGVSQSPSNKVTEKGKDVELRCDPISGHTALYWYRQSLGQGLEFLIYFQGNSAPDKSGLPSDRFSAERTGGSVSTLTIQRTQQEDSAVYLCASSLTLGEQFFGPGTRLTVL.

This clonotype came up a few times. It may be a read error: a sequence one base away is much more abundant. The chain links TRBV2 to TRBJ2-3, with 8 bases fitting TRBD2. The CDR3 is 16 amino acids. Losses at the gene ends were 10 bases for V and 4 bases for J; bases not matched to a gene: 16. CDR1 and CDR2 (germline): SNHLY, FYNNEI. The CDR3 sequence is CANGRGGTSRADTQYF. The CDR3 DNA follows: TGTGCCAATGGGCGCGGGGGGACCTCACGGGCAGATACGCAGTATTTT.

The chain employs TRBV10-3 and TRBJ2-3; D not certain. Germline CDR1 reads ENHRY; CDR2 reads SYGVKD. The V and J ends lost 2 bases and 1 base respectively, with 10 bases between them. The CDR3 consists of 15 residues. DNA of the CDR3: TGTGCCATCAGTGAGGCACGCGGCCGCACAGATACGCAGTATTTT. Its translation: CAISEARGRTDTQYF.

This clonotype has a handful of counts. The V gene is TRBV12-3 or TRBV12-4, the J gene TRBJ2-7, with a possible D match to TRBD2 (5 bases). The CDR3 has 16 amino acids. Trimming shortened V by 3 bases and J by 0 bases, and 15 bases separated the two germline ends. CDR3 bases: TGTGCCAGCAGTTTTGGCGGGCAGGTCTTCTCCTACGAGCAGTACTTC. Translation gives CASSFGGQVFSYEQYF.

This clonotype was counted ten times or more. The chain carries TRBV24-1 and TRBJ2-1, with D unclear. The germline gives CDR1 KGHDR, CDR2 SFDVKD. The CDR3 contains 13 residues. V dropped 5 bases and J dropped 6 bases, with 10 bases sitting between them. CDR3 nucleotide sequence: TGTGCCACCAGTGGTCGAGGATTCAATGAGCAGTTCTTC. Protein: CATSGRGFNEQFF.

The table lists this clonotype with many counts. The chain links TRBV6-2 or TRBV6-3 to TRBJ2-3, with D possibly being TRBD1 (6 bases). Deletions cut 2 bases from V and 0 bases from J, with 18 bases between. This CDR3 has 18 residues. CDR1 and CDR2 from the germline V gene are MNHEY and SVGEGT. The CDR3 DNA sequence: TGTGCCAGCAGTTACCGACAGGAGCACATTGCTAGCACAGATACGCAGTATTTT. Residues: CASSYRQEHIASTDTQYF.

Ten or more counts support this clonotype. The chain recombines TRBV14 with TRBJ1-2, with D hard to call. The V gene lost 1 base and the J gene lost 8 bases, with 11 bases spanning the gap. Germline V gene sequence: CDR1 SGHDN, CDR2 FVKESK. The CDR3 length is 13 residues. CDR3 in DNA: TGTGCCAGCAGCCAAGGAGGCACAAAGGGCTACACCTTC. It codes for CASSQGGTKGYTF.

This clonotype turned up a few times. The rearrangement joins TRBV30 to TRBJ2-1, with D hard to call. The CDR3 spans 14 residues. The ends were cut back, 6 bases at V and 3 bases at J, with 15 bases in the middle. Germline CDR1 reads GTSNPN; CDR2 reads SVGIG (reference sequence). The CDR3 nucleotides are TGTGCCTGTTCCAGATCCCTGGGCTACAATGAGCAGTTCTTC. Translating gives CACSRSLGYNEQFF. The full variable domain, with the rest looked up from reference TRBV30 and TRBJ2-1, is SQTIHQWPATLVQPVGSPLSLECTVEGTSNPNLYWYRQAAGRGLQLLFYSVGIGQISSEVPQNLSASRPQDRQFILSSKKLLLSDSGFYLCACSRSLGYNEQFFGPGTRLTVL.

This clonotype has at least ten counts. This rearrangement joins TRBV7-9 to TRBJ2-3; TRBD1 matches at 11 bases. The CDR3 has 16 residues. J lost 4 bases, V lost 2 bases, and 5 bases had no gene match. The germline V gene encodes CDR1 SEHNR and CDR2 FQNEAQ (reference sequence). The CDR3: CASSLSDRGRADTQYF. The CDR3, as DNA: TGTGCCAGCAGCTTATCGGACAGGGGGCGCGCAGATACGCAGTATTTT.

This clonotype has a count of ten or more. The chain is built from TRBV11-2 and TRBJ2-1; 13 nucleotides align to TRBD2. The CDR3 length is 15 residues. CDR1 is SGHAT, CDR2 FQNNGV, per germline. Trimming took 6 bases from V and 5 from J; bases not matched to a gene: 4. The CDR3 DNA reads as TGTGCCAGCAGACTGGGGACTAGCGGGGACAATGAGCAGTTCTTC. This encodes CASRLGTSGDNEQFF.

On this clonotype itself: An end of the junction differs from the germline gene, which may be a read error. The chain employs TRBV12-3 or TRBV12-4 and TRBJ1-1; D ambiguous. The CDR3 covers 11 residues. The CDR3 DNA is TGTGCCAACAGTTTAAGGAGGGAAGCTTTCTTT. Residues: CANSLRREAFF.